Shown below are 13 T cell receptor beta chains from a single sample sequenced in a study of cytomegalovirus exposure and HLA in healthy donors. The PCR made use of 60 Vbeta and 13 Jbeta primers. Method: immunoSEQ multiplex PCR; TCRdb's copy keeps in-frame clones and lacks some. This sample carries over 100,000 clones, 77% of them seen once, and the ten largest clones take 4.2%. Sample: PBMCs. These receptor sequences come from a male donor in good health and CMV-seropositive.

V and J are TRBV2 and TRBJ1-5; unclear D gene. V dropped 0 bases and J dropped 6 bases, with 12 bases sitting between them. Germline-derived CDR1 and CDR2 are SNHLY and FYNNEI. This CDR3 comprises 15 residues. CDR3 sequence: CASSEARASSQPQHF. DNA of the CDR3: TGTGCCAGCAGTGAAGCGCGGGCTTCCAGTCAGCCCCAGCATTTT. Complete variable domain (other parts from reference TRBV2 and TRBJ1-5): EPEVTQTPSHQVTQMGQEVILRCVPISNHLYFYWYRQILGQKVEFLVSFYNNEISEKSEIFDDQFSVERPDGSNFTLKIRSTKLEDSAMYFCASSEARASSQPQHFGDGTRLSIL.

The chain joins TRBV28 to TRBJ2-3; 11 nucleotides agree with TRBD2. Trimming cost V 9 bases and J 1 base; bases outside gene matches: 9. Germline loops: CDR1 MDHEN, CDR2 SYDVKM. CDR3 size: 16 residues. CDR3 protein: CASSVAGGPGTDTQYF. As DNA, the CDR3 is TGTGCCAGTTCCGTAGCGGGAGGGCCGGGCACAGATACGCAGTATTTT.

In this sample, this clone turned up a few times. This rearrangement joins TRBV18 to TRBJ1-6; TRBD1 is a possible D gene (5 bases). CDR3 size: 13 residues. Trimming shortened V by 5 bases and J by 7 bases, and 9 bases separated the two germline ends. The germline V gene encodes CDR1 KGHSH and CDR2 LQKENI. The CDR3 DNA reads TGTGCCAGCTCAGACAGTGTCAATTCACCCCTCCACTTT. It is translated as CASSDSVNSPLHF. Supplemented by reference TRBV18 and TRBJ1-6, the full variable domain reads NAGVMQNPRHLVRRRGQEARLRCSPMKGHSHVYWYRQLPEEGLKFMVYLQKENIIDESGMPKERFSAEFPKEGPSILRIQQVVRGDSAAYFCASSDSVNSPLHFGNGTRLTVT.

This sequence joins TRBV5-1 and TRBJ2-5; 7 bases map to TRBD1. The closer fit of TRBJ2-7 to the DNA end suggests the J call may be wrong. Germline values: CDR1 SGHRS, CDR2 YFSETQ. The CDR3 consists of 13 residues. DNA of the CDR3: TGCGCCAGCAGCGGGGACAGTCCCTACGAGCAGTACTTC. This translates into CASSGDSPYEQYF.

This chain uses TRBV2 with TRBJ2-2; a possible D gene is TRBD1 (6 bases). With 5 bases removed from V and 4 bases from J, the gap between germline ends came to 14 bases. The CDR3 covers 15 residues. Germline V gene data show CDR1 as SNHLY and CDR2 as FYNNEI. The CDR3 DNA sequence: TGTGCCAGCAGTCCCAGGCAGGGGAGCACCGGGGAGCTGTTTTTT. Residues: CASSPRQGSTGELFF.

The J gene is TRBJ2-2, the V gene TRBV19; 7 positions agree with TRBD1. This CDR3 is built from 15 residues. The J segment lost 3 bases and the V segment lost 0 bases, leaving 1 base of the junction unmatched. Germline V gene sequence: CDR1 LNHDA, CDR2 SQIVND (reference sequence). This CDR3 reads CASSIETGDTGELFF. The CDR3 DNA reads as TGTGCCAGTAGTATAGAAACAGGGGACACCGGGGAGCTGTTTTTT.

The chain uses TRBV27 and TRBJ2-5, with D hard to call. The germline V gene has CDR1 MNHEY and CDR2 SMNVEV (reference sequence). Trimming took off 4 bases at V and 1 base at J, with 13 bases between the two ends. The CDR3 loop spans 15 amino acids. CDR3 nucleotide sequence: TGTGCCAGCAGTTACCGAGGTCTCCCCCAAGAGACCCAGTACTTC. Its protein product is CASSYRGLPQETQYF.

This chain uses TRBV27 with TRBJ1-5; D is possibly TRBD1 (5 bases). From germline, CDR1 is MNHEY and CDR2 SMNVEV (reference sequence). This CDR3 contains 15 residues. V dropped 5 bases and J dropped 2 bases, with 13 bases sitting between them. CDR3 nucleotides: TGTGCCAGCAGTGGTCTGGGAGGGGGCAATCAGCCCCAGCATTTT. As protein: CASSGLGGGNQPQHF.

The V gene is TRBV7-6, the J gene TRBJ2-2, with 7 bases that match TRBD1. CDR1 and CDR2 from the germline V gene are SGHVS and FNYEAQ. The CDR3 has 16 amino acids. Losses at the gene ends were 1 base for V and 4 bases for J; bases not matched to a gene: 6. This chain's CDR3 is CASSLVVGGGTGELFF. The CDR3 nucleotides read TGTGCCAGCAGCTTAGTCGTAGGGGGCGGCACCGGGGAGCTGTTTTTT.

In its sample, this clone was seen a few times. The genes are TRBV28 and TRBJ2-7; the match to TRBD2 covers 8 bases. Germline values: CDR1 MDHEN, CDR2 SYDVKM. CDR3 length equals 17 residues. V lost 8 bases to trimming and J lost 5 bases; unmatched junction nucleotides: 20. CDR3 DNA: TGTGCCAGCCGAATCCGAGGTAGCGGGATGCGGTGGGACGAGCAGTACTTC. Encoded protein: CASRIRGSGMRWDEQYF.

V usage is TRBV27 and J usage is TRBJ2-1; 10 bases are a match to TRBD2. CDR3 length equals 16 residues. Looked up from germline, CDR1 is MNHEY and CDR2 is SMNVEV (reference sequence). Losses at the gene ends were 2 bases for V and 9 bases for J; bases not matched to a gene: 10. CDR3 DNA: TGTGCCAGCAGTTTAGAAGCGGGGGGGACCTTCGGTGAGCAGTTCTTC. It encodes CASSLEAGGTFGEQFF.

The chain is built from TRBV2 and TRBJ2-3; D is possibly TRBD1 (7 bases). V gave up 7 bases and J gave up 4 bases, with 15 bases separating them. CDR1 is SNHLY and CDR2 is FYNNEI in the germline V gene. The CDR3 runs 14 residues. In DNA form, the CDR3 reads TGTGCCAGCATTCCAGGGGGGACGTCAGATACGCAGTATTTT. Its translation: CASIPGGTSDTQYF.

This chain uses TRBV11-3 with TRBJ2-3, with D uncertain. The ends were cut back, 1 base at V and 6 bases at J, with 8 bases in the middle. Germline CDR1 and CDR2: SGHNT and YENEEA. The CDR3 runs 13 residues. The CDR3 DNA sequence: TGTGCCAGCAGCTTAGTTCCCGGGGATACGCAGTATTTT. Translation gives CASSLVPGDTQYF.